A selection of T cell receptor beta chains follows, all from one sample in a study of cytomegalovirus exposure and HLA in healthy donors. This table comes from immunoSEQ multiplex PCR, and its TCRdb copy is limited to in-frame clones, with some not included. The sample records over 120,000 clones, about 94% being singletons. The sequenced material came from PBMCs. All receptors come from a man aged 18 to 30 in good health and CMV-seropositive. Each CDR3 is given with its conserved first and last residue. Fields, in order: V gene, clone size, D gene, J gene, CDR3 protein, CDR3 DNA. The D gene is left open where the match is weak. Clone size is stated in some rows and not others, as once, few, many or a class when expanded.

v_gene: TRBV5-4
abundance: NA
d_gene: TRBD1
j_gene: TRBJ2-7
CDR3aa: CASSLRLGQLAYEQYF
CDR3nt: TGTGCCAGCAGCTTGAGGCTGGGACAGTTGGCCTACGAGCAGTACTTC

v_gene: TRBV6-1
abundance: NA
d_gene: NA
j_gene: TRBJ1-5
CDR3aa: CASKILGSQPQHF
CDR3nt: TGTGCCAGCAAAATTCTCGGGTCTCAGCCCCAGCATTTT

v_gene: TRBV5-1
abundance: once
d_gene: TRBD1
j_gene: TRBJ2-7
CDR3aa: CASSTGQAIAGQYF
CDR3nt: TGCGCCAGCAGCACCGGACAGGCCATCGCGGGGCAGTACTTC

v_gene: TRBV6-1
abundance: NA
d_gene: TRBD1
j_gene: TRBJ1-1
CDR3aa: CASSEGTGTRTEAFF
CDR3nt: TGTGCCAGCAGTGAGGGGACAGGGACCCGCACTGAAGCTTTCTTT

v_gene: TRBV5-4
abundance: NA
d_gene: TRBD1
j_gene: TRBJ2-7
CDR3aa: CASSLPGQGTYEQYF
CDR3nt: TGTGCCAGCAGCTTGCCGGGACAGGGGACCTACGAGCAGTACTTC

v_gene: TRBV19
abundance: NA
d_gene: TRBD1
j_gene: TRBJ2-7
CDR3aa: CASSIGQGIYEQYF
CDR3nt: TGTGCCAGTAGTATCGGACAGGGAATCTACGAGCAGTACTTC

v_gene: TRBV19
abundance: NA
d_gene: NA
j_gene: TRBJ2-1
CDR3aa: CASRVTREQFF
CDR3nt: TGTGCCAGTAGAGTGACGAGGGAGCAGTTCTTC

v_gene: TRBV7-9
abundance: NA
d_gene: NA
j_gene: TRBJ2-2
CDR3aa: CASSPPDNSGAGELFF
CDR3nt: TGTGCCAGCAGCCCCCCGGACAACAGTGGGGCCGGGGAGCTGTTTTTT

v_gene: TRBV7-9
abundance: once
d_gene: TRBD1
j_gene: TRBJ2-3
CDR3aa: CASSGWDRDSTDTQYF
CDR3nt: TGTGCCAGCAGCGGATGGGACAGGGACAGCACAGATACGCAGTATTTT

v_gene: TRBV5-6
abundance: once
d_gene: NA
j_gene: TRBJ2-4
CDR3aa: CASSITQGFYIQYF
CDR3nt: TGTGCCAGCAGCATTACACAGGGTTTCTACATTCAGTACTTC